These T cell receptor beta chains were read from a single sample in a study of T cells in localized non-small cell lung cancer. The method was immunoSEQ multiplex PCR; TCRdb's version includes in-frame clones alone and lacks a portion of them. The table has around 79,000 clones, around 80% seen once; the top ten hold roughly a fifth. The sequencing here drew on PBMCs, taken before any cancer treatment. These receptor sequences come from a man between 40 and 70 years old with stage II squamous cell lung carcinoma. The CDR3 runs from the conserved cysteine through the conserved F or W. Each record gives: V gene, J gene, CDR3 protein.

>TRBV27|TRBJ2-7
CASGLVGYEQYF
>TRBV19|TRBJ1-4
CASSLDRASTNEKLFF
>TRBV28|TRBJ1-2
CASSSLGRRGSGYTF
>TRBV4-3|TRBJ2-2
CASSQVSQGTGELFF
>TRBV9|TRBJ1-6
CASSEGQDSNSPLHF
>TRBV7-2|TRBJ1-5
CASSISIDRGGQPQHF
>TRBV29-1|TRBJ1-1
CSVGSSMNTEAFF
>TRBV29-1|TRBJ1-2
CSVDGTNYGYTF
>TRBV29-1|TRBJ2-7
CSISLGLGGEQYF
>TRBV27|TRBJ1-2
CASSPRQGNYGYTF
>TRBV11-2|TRBJ2-7
CASSFDTGVWEQYF
>TRBV28|TRBJ2-5
CASRPLADEETQYF
>TRBV19|TRBJ2-7
CASSIRGDSSYEQYF
>TRBV6-1|TRBJ1-4
CASTSGDYEKLFF
>TRBV28|TRBJ2-7
CASNAPAGGDYEQYF
>TRBV29-1|TRBJ2-7
CSVEDGSGSGEQYF
>TRBV9|TRBJ2-2
CASTTPGGTGELFF
>TRBV10-3|TRBJ2-7
CAISETGTGWEQYF
>TRBV4-2|TRBJ1-6
CASSPRGAIDNSPLHF
>TRBV7-6|TRBJ2-2
CASGRQGGTGELFF
>TRBV27|TRBJ2-6
CASSLSGQGFSGANVLTF
>TRBV6-4|TRBJ2-3
CASSETGGTDTQYF
>TRBV7-9|TRBJ2-3
CASSLGGSQTDTQYF
>TRBV1|TRBJ2-2
CTSSHTTRGAATGELFF
>TRBV7-8|TRBJ2-1
CASSPLAGEGFF
>TRBV14|TRBJ2-2
CASSDSNTGELFF
>TRBV7-2|TRBJ1-5
CASSLTHQPQHF
>TRBV15|TRBJ2-2
CATSRDYEGELFF
>TRBV2|TRBJ2-6
CAIGLGASGANVLTF
>TRBV7-3|TRBJ2-2
CASSLTQRGGTGELFF
>TRBV13|TRBJ2-2
CASSFRLAGVRETGELFF
>TRBV7-9|TRBJ1-1
CASSLAGNEAFF
>TRBV5-4|TRBJ2-7
CASSRSGRARGEQHF
>TRBV15|TRBJ2-1
CATSPRALSSYNEQFF
>TRBV11-2|TRBJ1-2
CASSLEAIPYGYTF
>TRBV28|TRBJ1-5
CASSLYFSRVGNQPQHF
>TRBV11-2|TRBJ2-1
CATSRDYQYNEQFF
>TRBV30|TRBJ1-1
CAWRTDRSTEAFF
>TRBV28|TRBJ2-1
CASLTDGTSGSSYNEQFF